The next 2 T cell receptor beta chains were all read from a single sample in a study of regulatory T cells in long-lasting Graves disease. Arm-PCR of CDR3 regions and iRepertoire HTBI primers were the basis on which TCR beta libraries were built. TCRdb re-called the multiplex PCR reads through MiXCR, storing one row per CDR3 protein. The sample carries approximately 350,000 distinct CDR3 sequences, about a sixth recorded once. The time point is: newly diagnosed GD, antithyroid drugs for less than 3 months. Following extraction of RNA from PBMCs, that RNA was used to make the TCR library. The same sample was also studied in work on T cells in Graves' hyperthyroidism and ophthalmopathy.

The sample here was peripheral blood mononuclear cells (PBMCs), taken at new diagnosis, from a patient treated with antithyroid drugs. The source of these receptors is a woman aged 18-29 years with Graves disease.

This clonotype has ten or more counts. The chain combines TRBV5-1 with TRBJ1-2; 9 bases agree with TRBD1. The J segment lost 8 bases and the V segment lost 0 bases, leaving 2 bases of the junction unmatched. Germline V gene data show CDR1 as SGHRS and CDR2 as YFSETQ. The CDR3 extends over 13 amino acids. The chain's CDR3 is CASSLGTGEGYTF. In DNA form, the CDR3 reads TGCGCCAGCAGCTTGGGGACAGGGGAAGGCTACACCTTC.

CDR3 loop: CASSYLEGPIIFTYEQYF. The CDR3 DNA sequence: TGTGCCAGCAGTTATTTAGAGGGCCCTATTATATTTACCTACGAGCAGTACTTC. This chain connects TRBV6-9 to TRBJ2-7; D perhaps matches TRBD2 (5 bases). This CDR3 has 18 residues. Trimming took off 1 base at V and 2 bases at J, with 21 bases between the two ends. Germline lookup yields CDR1 MNHGY and CDR2 SVAAGI.